This TCR beta chain stems from a study of cytomegalovirus exposure and HLA in healthy donors. Each donor was nominally healthy when sampled (though unrecorded immune exposures were likely). The PCR ran on 60 Vbeta and 13 Jbeta primers. Here immunoSEQ multiplex PCR was the method, and the copy in TCRdb shows in-frame clones only, minus some. Here the sample table reports approximately 110,000 clones. The CDR3 is 19 residues long. The germline V gene encodes CDR1 SGHRS and CDR2 YFSETQ. J gave up 3 bases and V 2 bases, and 15 bases lay outside the gene matches. The sequence was obtained from a man aged 40-49 years in good health and CMV-seronegative. This chain joins TRBV5-1 and TRBJ2-2, with TRBD1 identical over 8 bases. Specimen: PBMCs. CDR3 sequence: CASSFMGTTGAQYTGELFF. CDR3 nucleotide sequence: TGCGCCAGCAGCTTTATGGGGACGACAGGGGCCCAATACACCGGGGAGCTGTTTTTT.